The rows below give T cell receptor beta chains drawn from one sample of a study of cytomegalovirus exposure and HLA in healthy donors. The assay was immunoSEQ multiplex PCR, and TCRdb's table has in-frame clones only and misses some. In the table there are some 150,000 clones, around 72% of which are singletons. The sample comprised PBMCs. These receptors all stem from a middle-aged man in good health and CMV-seronegative. Each CDR3 is given with its conserved first and last residue. Fields, in order: clone size, D gene, V gene, CDR3 length, J gene, CDR3 protein, CDR3 DNA. D genes are given only for firm matches. Expanded clones get a size class; other rows say once, few or many, or leave the size out.

NA	NA	TRBV9	13	TRBJ1-4	CASSVQGGEKLFF	TGTGCCAGCAGCGTACAGGGAGGTGAAAAACTGTTTTTT
NA	NA	TRBV7-3	13	TRBJ2-7	CASSLGGRARQYF	TGTGCCAGCAGCTTAGGTGGTCGCGCCCGGCAGTACTTC
NA	NA	TRBV11-3	13	TRBJ1-1	CASSSGRNTEAFF	TGTGCCAGCAGCTCAGGTAGGAACACTGAAGCTTTCTTT
NA	NA	TRBV18	16	TRBJ2-3	CASSPPGLPGSDTQYF	TGTGCCAGCTCACCGCCGGGACTTCCGGGCTCAGATACGCAGTATTTT
once	NA	TRBV12-5	16	TRBJ2-1	CASGLIGGLVYNEQFF	TGTGCTAGTGGTTTGATCGGCGGGCTAGTCTACAATGAGCAGTTCTTC
NA	TRBD2	TRBV6-4	15	TRBJ2-2	CASSPKRESTGELFF	TGTGCCAGCAGTCCAAAGCGGGAGTCCACCGGGGAGCTGTTTTTT
NA	TRBD2	TRBV4-1	16	TRBJ2-1	CASSHPGTSGGGEQFF	TGCGCCAGCAGCCACCCGGGGACTAGCGGGGGTGGCGAGCAGTTCTTC
NA	TRBD2	TRBV7-8	15	TRBJ2-2	CASSLGGTRIGELFF	TGTGCCAGCAGCTTAGGGGGGACTAGAATCGGGGAGCTGTTTTTT
NA	TRBD1	TRBV14	17	TRBJ1-1	CASSQDWNRGRHTEAFF	TGTGCCAGCAGCCAAGATTGGAACAGGGGGCGGCACACTGAAGCTTTCTTT
NA	NA	TRBV5-6	13	TRBJ2-2	CASSYRDTGELFF	TGTGCCAGCAGCTACAGGGATACCGGGGAGCTGTTTTTT
few	TRBD1	TRBV5-1	14	TRBJ2-7	CASSWGQGALEQYF	TGCGCCAGCAGCTGGGGACAGGGGGCTCTCGAGCAGTACTTC
NA	NA	TRBV28	14	TRBJ1-5	CASSLGGFRGPQHF	TGTGCCAGCAGTTTGGGGGGGTTCCGGGGGCCCCAGCATTTT
NA	NA	TRBV5-5	13	TRBJ1-3	CASSSGTGNTIYF	TGTGCCAGCAGCTCGGGGACAGGAAACACCATATATTTT
NA	NA	TRBV29-1	14	TRBJ2-3	CSVTPQVSTDTQYF	TGCAGCGTTACCCCTCAGGTCAGCACAGATACGCAGTATTTT
few	TRBD2	TRBV5-1	17	TRBJ2-1	CASSPGLAAGTGNEQFF	TGCGCCAGCAGCCCGGGACTAGCGGCAGGGACGGGCAATGAGCAGTTCTTC
NA	NA	TRBV7-8	15	TRBJ2-1	CASSFPGQLMNEQFF	TGTGCCAGCAGCTTCCCGGGACAACTTATGAATGAGCAGTTCTTC
NA	NA	TRBV18	15	TRBJ1-2	CASSPRLTSNYGYTF	TGTGCCAGCTCACCTAGACTGACGTCTAACTATGGCTACACCTTC
NA	NA	TRBV27	15	TRBJ2-7	CASSPEAGGGYEQYF	TGTGCCAGCAGCCCAGAAGCAGGGGGAGGCTACGAGCAGTACTTC
NA	NA	TRBV7-8	16	TRBJ1-2	CASSLEAGPRDYGYTF	TGTGCCAGCAGCTTAGAAGCGGGCCCCAGGGACTATGGCTACACCTTC
NA	TRBD1	TRBV7-9	19	TRBJ1-1	CASSSQIRTGPRSGTEAFF	TGTGCCAGCAGCTCTCAAATCAGGACAGGCCCTCGATCGGGCACTGAAGCTTTCTTT
NA	NA	TRBV5-1	13	TRBJ2-7	CASSLVRGYEQYF	TGCGCCAGCAGCTTGGTCAGGGGCTACGAGCAGTACTTC
once	TRBD1	TRBV5-1	17	TRBJ2-3	CASRSYRGYSSTDTQYF	TGCGCCAGCAGGTCGTACAGGGGATACTCTAGCACAGATACGCAGTATTTT
NA	TRBD1	TRBV5-6	18	TRBJ2-4	CASSDRDRGVWNRVIQYF	TGTGCCAGCAGCGACCGGGACAGGGGGGTGTGGAACCGGGTCATTCAGTACTTC
NA	NA	TRBV10-3	16	TRBJ2-2	CAISVGGGAGTGELFF	TGTGCCATCAGTGTCGGAGGGGGCGCGGGGACCGGGGAGCTGTTTTTT
NA	NA	TRBV10-2	14	TRBJ1-1	CASKAAGMNTEAFF	TGCGCCAGCAAGGCAGCAGGCATGAACACTGAAGCTTTCTTT
NA	NA	TRBV7-2	13	TRBJ2-1	CASSLGRAWEQFF	TGTGCCAGCAGCTTAGGCAGGGCGTGGGAACAGTTCTTC
NA	TRBD1	TRBV6-5	14	TRBJ2-7	CASSRDRGYYEQYF	TGTGCCAGCAGCCGGGACAGGGGCTACTACGAGCAGTACTTC
NA	NA	TRBV6-5	14	TRBJ1-1	CASSYLSRNTEAFF	TGTGCCAGCAGTTACCTATCCCGAAACACTGAAGCTTTCTTT
NA	TRBD2	TRBV2	15	TRBJ2-1	CASIPGLASYNEQFF	TGTGCCAGCATTCCGGGACTAGCATCATACAATGAGCAGTTCTTC
NA	NA	TRBV28	12	TRBJ2-1	CASSLLVNEQFF	TGTGCCAGCAGTTTACTAGTCAATGAGCAGTTCTTC
NA	NA	TRBV7-6	14	TRBJ2-7	CASSSSPANYEQYF	TGTGCCAGCAGCTCCAGCCCAGCGAACTACGAGCAGTACTTC
NA	NA	TRBV5-1	16	TRBJ2-1	CASSLGGTHLNNEQFF	TGCGCCAGCAGCTTGGGGGGCACCCACCTGAACAATGAGCAGTTCTTC
NA	NA	TRBV28	16	TRBJ1-4	CASSLYRKGGDEKLFF	TGTGCCAGCAGTTTGTACAGGAAGGGAGGAGATGAAAAACTGTTTTTT
NA	NA	TRBV5-1	15	TRBJ1-4	CASSLDGGTNEKLFF	TGCGCCAGCAGCTTGGACGGGGGGACTAATGAAAAACTGTTTTTT
NA	TRBD2	TRBV10-1	12	TRBJ2-2	CAVVTSAGELFF	TGCGCCGTTGTGACTAGCGCCGGGGAGCTGTTTTTT
NA	NA	TRBV5-1	13	TRBJ2-5	CASSTGVGETQYF	TGCGCCAGCAGTACCGGGGTTGGAGAGACCCAGTACTTC
NA	NA	TRBV20-1	11	TRBJ2-7	CSASLVIEQYF	TGCAGTGCTAGTCTCGTTATCGAGCAGTACTTC
once	NA	TRBV4-1	14	TRBJ2-7	CASSPATLYYEQYF	TGCGCCAGCAGCCCAGCGACCCTCTACTACGAGCAGTACTTC
once	NA	TRBV28	15	TRBJ2-3	CASSDTGNPTDTQYF	TGTGCCAGCAGTGATACCGGGAATCCTACAGATACGCAGTATTTT
once	NA	TRBV30	15	TRBJ2-5	CAWGVGQPRQETQYF	TGTGCCTGGGGAGTCGGACAGCCGAGGCAAGAGACCCAGTACTTC
NA	NA	TRBV28	12	TRBJ1-1	CASTQTGTEAFF	TGTGCCAGCACCCAGACAGGCACTGAAGCTTTCTTT
NA	NA	TRBV25-1	14	TRBJ1-1	CASSESGGPRRAFF	TGTGCCAGCAGTGAATCCGGAGGTCCCCGACGAGCTTTCTTT
NA	NA	TRBV27	12	TRBJ2-1	CASTSSSYEQFF	TGTGCCAGCACCTCGTCTAGCTACGAGCAGTTCTTC
NA	NA	TRBV21-1	15	TRBJ2-4	CATLAGGQPKNIQYF	TGTGCCACCTTAGCGGGGGGGCAACCCAAAAACATTCAGTACTTC
NA	NA	TRBV14	11	TRBJ2-7	CASSATYEQYF	TGTGCCAGCAGTGCTACCTACGAGCAGTACTTC
once	NA	TRBV6-1	15	TRBJ2-7	CASSDGEDRPYEQYF	TGTGCCAGCAGCGACGGGGAGGACAGGCCCTACGAGCAGTACTTC
NA	TRBD1	TRBV19	11	TRBJ2-7	CATTGGYEQYF	TGTGCCACCACAGGGGGCTACGAGCAGTACTTC
NA	NA	TRBV5-6	15	TRBJ1-2	CASSFKPQGNYGYTF	TGTGCCAGCAGCTTCAAGCCCCAGGGGAACTATGGCTACACCTTC
NA	TRBD1	TRBV7-6	16	TRBJ2-5	CASSWDLTGGRRTQYF	TGTGCCAGCAGCTGGGACCTGACAGGGGGGCGACGGACCCAGTACTTC
NA	TRBD1	TRBV5-6	14	TRBJ1-6	CASTADRGNSPLHF	TGTGCCAGCACCGCGGACAGGGGCAATTCACCCCTCCACTTT
NA	TRBD2	TRBV7-3	17	TRBJ2-1	CASSPGVGRGGLHEQFF	TGTGCCAGCAGCCCGGGCGTCGGGCGGGGGGGCCTCCATGAGCAGTTCTTC
few	TRBD2	TRBV15	16	TRBJ2-5	CATSRSGGEGEETQYF	TGTGCCACCAGCAGATCCGGGGGGGAGGGGGAAGAGACCCAGTACTTC
NA	NA	TRBV11-2	13	TRBJ1-2	CASSRPGLSGYTF	TGTGCCAGCAGCCGACCGGGACTGAGTGGCTACACCTTC
few	TRBD2	TRBV4-3	19	TRBJ2-1	CASSQASGRAARAYNEQFF	TGCGCCAGCAGCCAAGCCAGCGGGAGGGCCGCCAGGGCCTACAATGAGCAGTTCTTC
NA	NA	TRBV6-5	15	TRBJ1-3	CASSTSTVSGNTIYF	TGTGCCAGCAGTACATCGACAGTCTCTGGAAACACCATATATTTT
NA	NA	TRBV5-6	16	TRBJ1-5	CASSPSWADSNQPQHF	TGTGCCAGCAGCCCATCGTGGGCAGATAGCAATCAGCCCCAGCATTTT
NA	NA	TRBV4-1	15	TRBJ2-3	CASSPGLEGADTQYF	TGCGCCAGCAGCCCGGGACTTGAAGGGGCAGATACGCAGTATTTT